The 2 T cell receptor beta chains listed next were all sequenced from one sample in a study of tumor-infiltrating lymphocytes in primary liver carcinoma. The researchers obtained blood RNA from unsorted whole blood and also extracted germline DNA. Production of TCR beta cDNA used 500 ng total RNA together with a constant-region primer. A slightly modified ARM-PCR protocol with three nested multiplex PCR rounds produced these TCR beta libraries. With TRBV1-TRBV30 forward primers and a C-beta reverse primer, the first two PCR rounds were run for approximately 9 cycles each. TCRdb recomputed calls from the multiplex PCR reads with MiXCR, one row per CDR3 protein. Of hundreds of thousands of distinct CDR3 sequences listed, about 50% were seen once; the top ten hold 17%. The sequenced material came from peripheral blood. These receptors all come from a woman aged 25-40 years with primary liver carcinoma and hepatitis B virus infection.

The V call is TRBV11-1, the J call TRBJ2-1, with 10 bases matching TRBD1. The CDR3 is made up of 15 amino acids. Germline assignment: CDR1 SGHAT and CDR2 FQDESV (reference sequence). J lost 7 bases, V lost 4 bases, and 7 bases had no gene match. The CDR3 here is CASSWTGGNHNEQFF. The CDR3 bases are TGTGCCAGCAGCTGGACAGGGGGAAATCATAATGAGCAGTTCTTC.

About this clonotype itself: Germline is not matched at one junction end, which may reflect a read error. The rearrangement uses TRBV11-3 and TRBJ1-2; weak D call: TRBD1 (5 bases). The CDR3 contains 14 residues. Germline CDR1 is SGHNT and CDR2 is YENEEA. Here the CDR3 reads CARSLTQGVAGCTF. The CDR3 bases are TGTGCCAGGAGCTTAACGCAGGGAGTGGCTGGCTGCACCTTC. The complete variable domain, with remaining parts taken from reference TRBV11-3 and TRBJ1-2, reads EAGVVQSPRYKIIEKKQPVAFWCNPISGHNTLYWYLQNLGQGPELLIRYENEEAVDDSQLPKDRFSAERLKGVDSTLKIQPAELGDSAVYLCARSLTQGVAGCTFGSGTRLTVV.